Below, 24 T cell receptor beta chains from the same sample are listed, as sequenced in a study of cytomegalovirus exposure and HLA in healthy donors (dated 2017 in TCRdb). The library was generated by the immunoSEQ multiplex PCR assay. The multiplex PCR relied on a mix of 60 forward primers for TCR Vbeta segments and 13 reverse primers for TCR Jbeta segments. This is the immuneACCESS table as TCRdb keeps it, with only in-frame sequences that have V and J called. A part of the clones is gone; compared with another copy, unresolved V genes explain less than half, and the rest is unexplained. The table of this sample itemizes 60,000 to 100,000 clones. Of the sample, about 4.6% falls within the top ten clones. Material for sequencing was PBMCs. These receptors were obtained from a man aged 25-40 years in good health and CMV-seronegative.

V usage is TRBV19 and J usage is TRBJ2-7; 7 bases map to TRBD1. Trimming removed 9 bases from V and 3 bases from J; junction bases left unmatched: 17. The CDR3 covers 16 residues. The germline CDR1 and CDR2 sequences are LNHDA and SQIVND (reference sequence). The DNA for the CDR3 is TGTGCCAGCGGTGAGAGGCCGGGACAGAGAATCTACGAGCAGTACTTC. This codes for CASGERPGQRIYEQYF. The full variable domain, its missing parts supplied by reference TRBV19 and TRBJ2-7, is DGGITQSPKYLFRKEGQNVTLSCEQNLNHDAMYWYRQDPGQGLRLIYYSQIVNDFQKGDIAEGYSVSREKKESFPLTVTSAQKNPTAFYLCASGERPGQRIYEQYFGPGTRLTVT.

The V call is TRBV19, the J call TRBJ2-6; TRBD2 agrees at 7 bases. Germline lookup yields CDR1 LNHDA and CDR2 SQIVND (reference sequence). The CDR3 covers 17 residues. Germline trimming cut 4 bases from V and 4 bases from J; bases unmatched to any gene: 10. The CDR3 protein is CASSSRDYTYGANVLTF. The CDR3 DNA follows: TGTGCCAGTAGTAGCCGGGACTACACGTACGGGGCCAACGTCCTGACTTTC.

CDR3 nucleotides: TGCGCCAGCAGCCAACCCGGGACAGGGGGAGAAGCTTTCTTT. Encoded protein: CASSQPGTGGEAFF. This chain joins TRBV4-3 and TRBJ1-1, with 11 nucleotides matching TRBD1. Germline CDR1 is LGHNA and CDR2 is YSLEER. CDR3 size: 14 residues. V dropped 2 bases and J dropped 8; count of bases not matched to a gene: 4.

V and J are TRBV5-6 and TRBJ2-7; 9 nucleotides match TRBD2. Judging by the DNA end, TRBJ2-5 fits better; the J call may be wrong. Per the germline V gene, CDR1 is SGHDT and CDR2 is YYEEEE. CDR3 size: 14 residues. CDR3 DNA sequence: TGTGCCAGCGGACCGGGACTAGCAGAAGAGACCCAGTACTTC. Translated, it gives CASGPGLAEETQYF.

J is TRBJ2-5 and V is TRBV14; D is undetermined. The CDR3 extends over 13 amino acids. Deletions cut 4 bases from V and 5 bases from J, with 11 bases between. Germline V lookup: CDR1 SGHDN, CDR2 FVKESK. The CDR3 DNA reads TGTGCCAGCAGCCTCCAGGTTTATGAGACCCAGTACTTC. Translating it yields CASSLQVYETQYF.

The rearrangement joins TRBV29-1 to TRBJ1-1, with 7 positions matching TRBD1. CDR3 size: 12 residues. The germline CDR1 and CDR2 sequences are SQVTM and ANQGSEA. V shed 7 bases and J 4 bases; nucleotides not matched to a gene: 6. CDR3 protein: CSAGQAGTEAFF. The CDR3 region has the DNA TGCAGCGCCGGACAGGCCGGCACTGAAGCTTTCTTT.

The rearrangement joins TRBV7-3 to TRBJ1-5; D is possibly TRBD1 (5 bases). CDR1 is SGHTA, CDR2 FQGTGA, per germline. The V and J ends lost 5 bases and 2 bases respectively, with 19 bases between them. The CDR3 has 17 amino acids. This CDR3 is CASSLGIRGVGNQPQHF. Here the CDR3 DNA reads TGTGCCAGCAGCCTAGGCATTAGGGGTGTAGGCAATCAGCCCCAGCATTTT.

The chain carries TRBV7-9 and TRBJ2-1, with 7 bases lining up with TRBD1. V shed 5 bases, J shed 8 bases, and the junction held 15 bases outside the gene matches. In germline, CDR1 is SEHNR, CDR2 FQNEAQ (reference sequence). The CDR3 extends over 16 amino acids. For the CDR3, the DNA is TGTGCCAGCAGCCCTATCCTTGACAGGGCGTCGCATGAGCAGTTCTTC. It yields the protein CASSPILDRASHEQFF.

The V call is TRBV7-3, the J call TRBJ2-5; 8 nucleotides agree with TRBD1. The CDR3 has 15 residues. Germline trimming cut 3 bases from V and 9 bases from J; bases unmatched to any gene: 12. The germline CDR1 and CDR2 sequences are SGHTA and FQGTGA. CDR3 residues: CASSFDDRGRGAQYF. DNA for the CDR3: TGTGCCAGCAGCTTCGATGACAGGGGACGTGGGGCCCAGTACTTC.

The CDR3 DNA reads as TGCAGTGCTCAGGATTACAATGAGCAGTTCTTC. It codes for CSAQDYNEQFF. The V gene is TRBV20-1, the J gene TRBJ2-1; D unresolved. Trimming took off 5 bases at V and 4 bases at J, with 6 bases between the two ends. CDR3 length: 11 amino acids. The germline V gene encodes CDR1 DFQATT and CDR2 SNEGSKA (reference sequence).

The chain employs TRBV4-3 and TRBJ2-3; 9 bases line up with TRBD2. V lost 0 bases to trimming and J lost 1 base; unmatched junction nucleotides: 5. CDR3 length: 17 residues. The germline V gene has CDR1 LGHNA and CDR2 YSLEER. The chain's CDR3 is CASSQDGAGGGTDTQYF. CDR3 in DNA: TGCGCCAGCAGCCAAGATGGGGCGGGAGGGGGCACAGATACGCAGTATTTT.

V gene TRBV25-1 combines with J gene TRBJ1-1; D gene unclear. Trimming removed 3 bases from V and 5 bases from J, with 10 bases in between. This CDR3 is built from 13 residues. CDR1 is MGHDK and CDR2 is SYGVNS in the germline V gene. CDR3 nucleotides: TGTGCCAGCAGTGAGCTCGACGGGACTGAAGCTTTCTTT. It translates to CASSELDGTEAFF.

V and J are TRBV11-3 and TRBJ1-5; 9 nucleotides agree with TRBD1. This CDR3 has 15 amino acids. The germline CDR1 and CDR2 sequences are SGHNT and YENEEA. With V trimmed by 5 bases and J by 4 bases, 6 bases remained unmatched. The chain's CDR3 is CASSPGQGSNQPQHF. The CDR3, as DNA: TGTGCCAGCAGCCCCGGACAGGGGTCTAATCAGCCCCAGCATTTT.

The chain employs TRBV18 and TRBJ1-1, with D maybe TRBD1 (6 bases). Germline CDR1 is KGHSH and CDR2 is LQKENI. Trimming cost V 2 bases and J 1 base, with 11 bases left between them. The CDR3 runs to 15 residues. The DNA of the CDR3 is TGTGCCAGCTCACCATACAGGGAAGAGAACACTGAAGCTTTCTTT. Translated, it gives CASSPYREENTEAFF.

CDR3 nucleotides: TGTGCCACCAGCAGCGGACTTTTGGGCGGACAGCCCCAGCATTTT. Amino acids: CATSSGLLGGQPQHF. V and J are TRBV15 and TRBJ1-5; no reliable D call. The germline V and J ends were trimmed by 3 bases and 7 bases, with 16 bases remaining between them. The CDR3 is 15 residues long. Germline-derived CDR1 and CDR2 are LNHNV and YYDKDF (reference sequence).

This chain links TRBV9 with TRBJ2-1; D is perhaps TRBD1 (6 bases). The ends were cut back, 1 base at V and 8 bases at J, with 19 bases in the middle. Looked up from germline, CDR1 is SGDLS and CDR2 is YYNGEE. The CDR3 is made up of 16 amino acids. The CDR3 loop reads CASSVSPSWGLDEQFF. CDR3 nucleotides: TGTGCCAGCAGCGTAAGCCCTAGCTGGGGGCTCGATGAGCAGTTCTTC. The whole variable domain, remainder taken from reference TRBV9 and TRBJ2-1, is DSGVTQTPKHLITATGQRVTLRCSPRSGDLSVYWYQQSLDQGLQFLIQYYNGEERAKGNILERFSAQQFPDLHSELNLSSLELGDSALYFCASSVSPSWGLDEQFFGPGTRLTVL.

The V and J genes are TRBV5-4 and TRBJ2-5; 10 bases map to TRBD2. This CDR3 contains 15 residues. Germline V CDR1 and CDR2: SGHNT, YYREEE (reference sequence). Trimming at V came to 4 bases and at J to 5 bases, leaving 8 bases not matched to a gene. CDR3 residues: CASSRTSGSLETQYF. CDR3 in DNA: TGTGCCAGCAGCCGGACTAGCGGATCTCTTGAGACCCAGTACTTC.

The chain couples TRBV7-6 to TRBJ2-3; the D gene is possibly TRBD1 (6 bases). CDR1 is SGHVS and CDR2 is FNYEAQ in the germline V gene. The CDR3 runs to 14 residues. Trimming took 1 base from V and 6 from J, leaving 11 bases between them. The CDR3 is CASSLGGQPDTQYF. CDR3 nucleotide sequence: TGTGCCAGCAGCTTAGGCGGACAGCCCGATACGCAGTATTTT.

This chain joins TRBV7-9 and TRBJ1-1; D perhaps matches TRBD1 (5 bases). The V end was cut by 0 bases, the J end by 3 bases, with 11 bases between. Germline V lookup: CDR1 SEHNR, CDR2 FQNEAQ (reference sequence). The CDR3 is 15 amino acids. CDR3 coding DNA: TGTGCCAGCAGCTTAGCCTCGGGGGACCACACTGAAGCTTTCTTT. Encoded protein: CASSLASGDHTEAFF. The full variable domain, completed using reference TRBV7-9 and TRBJ1-1, is DTGVSQNPRHKITKRGQNVTFRCDPISEHNRLYWYRQTLGQGPEFLTYFQNEAQLEKSRLLSDRFSAERPKGSFSTLEIQRTEQGDSAMYLCASSLASGDHTEAFFGQGTRLTVV.

This chain uses TRBV7-2 with TRBJ2-7; the match to TRBD1 covers 8 bases. From germline, CDR1 is SGHTA and CDR2 FQGNSA. Trimming cost V 6 bases and J 4 bases; bases outside gene matches: 14. The CDR3 covers 16 residues. In nucleotides, the CDR3 is TGTGCCAGCAGTAGGGTCCTCGGACAGGGTAGTTACGAGCAGTACTTC. Protein: CASSRVLGQGSYEQYF.

The V gene is TRBV5-1, the J gene TRBJ2-5; 10 bases align to TRBD2. With 4 bases clipped from V and 4 bases from J, the junction kept 7 bases outside the gene matches. Looked up from germline, CDR1 is SGHRS and CDR2 is YFSETQ. The CDR3 is 15 residues long. The CDR3 here is CASSRLAGTSETQYF. In DNA, the CDR3 is TGCGCCAGCAGCCGACTAGCGGGCACCTCAGAGACCCAGTACTTC.

V and J are TRBV6-5 and TRBJ1-2, with D hard to call. The CDR3 has 11 residues. V was clipped by 6 bases and J by 7 bases, with 9 bases between them. The germline gives CDR1 MNHEY, CDR2 SVGAGI. In DNA form, the CDR3 reads TGTGCCAGCAGCGCGGGGATTGGCTACACCTTC. Its translation is CASSAGIGYTF.

V usage is TRBV7-3 and J usage is TRBJ1-1, with no clear D. With 6 bases removed from V and 0 bases from J, the gap between germline ends came to 14 bases. Germline CDR1 reads SGHTA; CDR2 reads FQGTGA. This CDR3 has 15 residues. The CDR3 spells CASSPGPGVNTEAFF. The CDR3 DNA reads as TGTGCCAGCAGTCCCGGACCCGGGGTGAACACTGAAGCTTTCTTT.

V gene TRBV29-1 combines with J gene TRBJ2-7; TRBD2 might be the D (6 bases). Germline assignment: CDR1 SQVTM and CDR2 ANQGSEA. V gave up 8 bases and J gave up 7 bases, with 15 bases separating them. The CDR3 extends over 11 amino acids. CDR3 region: CSSSRAGEQYF. The CDR3 coding sequence is TGCAGCTCCTCCAGGGCGGGGGAGCAGTACTTC.